The clone carrying this TCR beta chain came up a few times. The sample belongs to a study of tumor T cells in aggressive B-cell lymphoma. TCRdb's table, derived via immunoSEQ multiplex PCR, lists solely in-frame clones and lacks some. The profile shows about 1,600 clones, approximately 77% of them singletons. Germline loops: CDR1 MNHNY, CDR2 SVGAGI (reference sequence). The CDR3 totals 15 residues. V shed 8 bases and J 2 bases; nucleotides not matched to a gene: 8. J is TRBJ2-3 and V is TRBV6-6; 9 nucleotides align to TRBD2. The sequencing sample was made of tumor tissue. This receptor was obtained from an adult with diffuse large B cell lymphoma. Here the CDR3 reads CASRPTSGYTDTQYF. CDR3 sequence (DNA): TGTGCCAGCCGACCCACTAGCGGGTACACAGATACGCAGTATTTT.